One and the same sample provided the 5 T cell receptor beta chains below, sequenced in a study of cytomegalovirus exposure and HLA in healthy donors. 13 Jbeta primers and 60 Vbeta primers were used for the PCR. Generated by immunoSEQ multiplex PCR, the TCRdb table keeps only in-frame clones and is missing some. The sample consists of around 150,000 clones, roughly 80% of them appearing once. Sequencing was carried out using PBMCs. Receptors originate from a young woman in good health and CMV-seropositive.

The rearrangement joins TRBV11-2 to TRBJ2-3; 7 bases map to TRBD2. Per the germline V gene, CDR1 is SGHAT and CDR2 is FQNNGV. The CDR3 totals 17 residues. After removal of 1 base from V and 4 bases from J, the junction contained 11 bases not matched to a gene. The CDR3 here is CASSLVGGTEVSDTQYF. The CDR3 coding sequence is TGTGCCAGCAGCTTAGTGGGGGGGACGGAGGTGTCAGATACGCAGTATTTT.

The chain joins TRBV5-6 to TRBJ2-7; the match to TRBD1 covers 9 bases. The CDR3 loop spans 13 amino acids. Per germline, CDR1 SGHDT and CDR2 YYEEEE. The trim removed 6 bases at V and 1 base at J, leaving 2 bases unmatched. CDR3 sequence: CASTGTGSYEQYF. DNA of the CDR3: TGTGCCAGCACCGGGACAGGGTCCTACGAGCAGTACTTC.

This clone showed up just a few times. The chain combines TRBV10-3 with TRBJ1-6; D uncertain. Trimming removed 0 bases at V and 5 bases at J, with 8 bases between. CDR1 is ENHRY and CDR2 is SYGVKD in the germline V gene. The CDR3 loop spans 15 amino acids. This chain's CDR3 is CAISESTGNNSPLHF. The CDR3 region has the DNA TGTGCCATCAGTGAGTCGACGGGGAATAATTCACCCCTCCACTTT.

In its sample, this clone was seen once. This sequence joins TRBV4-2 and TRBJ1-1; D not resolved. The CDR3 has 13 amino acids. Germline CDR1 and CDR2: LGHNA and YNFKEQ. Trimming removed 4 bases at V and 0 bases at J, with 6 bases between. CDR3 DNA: TGTGCCAGCAGCCTACGGGTGAACACTGAAGCTTTCTTT. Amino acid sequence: CASSLRVNTEAFF.

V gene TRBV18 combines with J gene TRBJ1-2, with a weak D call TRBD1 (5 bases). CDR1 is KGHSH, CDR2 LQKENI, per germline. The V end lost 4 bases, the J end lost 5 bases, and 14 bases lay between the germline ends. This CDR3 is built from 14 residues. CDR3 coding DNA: TGTGCCAGCTCACGGGAATTGACAGTGTATGGCTACACCTTC. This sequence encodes CASSRELTVYGYTF.